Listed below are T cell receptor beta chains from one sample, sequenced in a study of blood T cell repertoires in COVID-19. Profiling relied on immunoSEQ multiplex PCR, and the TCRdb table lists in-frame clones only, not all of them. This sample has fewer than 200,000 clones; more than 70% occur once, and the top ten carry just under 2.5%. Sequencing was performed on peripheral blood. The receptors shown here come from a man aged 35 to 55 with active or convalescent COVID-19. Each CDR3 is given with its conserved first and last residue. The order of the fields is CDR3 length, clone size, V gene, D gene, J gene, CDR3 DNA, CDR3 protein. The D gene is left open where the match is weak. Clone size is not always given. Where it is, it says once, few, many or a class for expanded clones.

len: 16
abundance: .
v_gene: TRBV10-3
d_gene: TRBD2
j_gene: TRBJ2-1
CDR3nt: TGTGCCATATCCAAACCAGCGGGGGGACCTAGGGATGAGCAGTTCTTC
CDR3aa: CAISKPAGGPRDEQFF

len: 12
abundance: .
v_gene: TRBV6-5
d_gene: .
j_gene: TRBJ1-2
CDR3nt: TGTGCCAGCGCCCAGGGAGGAAATGGCTACACCTTC
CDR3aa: CASAQGGNGYTF

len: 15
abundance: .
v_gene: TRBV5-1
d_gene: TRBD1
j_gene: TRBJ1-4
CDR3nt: TGCGCCAGCAGCTTGGATGGACAGGGTGGTGAAAAACTGTTTTTT
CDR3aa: CASSLDGQGGEKLFF

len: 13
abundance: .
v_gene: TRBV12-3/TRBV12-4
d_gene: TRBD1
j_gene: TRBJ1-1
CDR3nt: TGTGCCAGCAGTCCCGGGACAGAGGGTGAAGCTTTCTTT
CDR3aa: CASSPGTEGEAFF

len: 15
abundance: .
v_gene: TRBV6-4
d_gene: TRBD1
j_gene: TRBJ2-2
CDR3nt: TGTGCCAGCAGGTGGACAGGGGTAGGGACCGGGGAGCTGTTTTTT
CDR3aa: CASRWTGVGTGELFF

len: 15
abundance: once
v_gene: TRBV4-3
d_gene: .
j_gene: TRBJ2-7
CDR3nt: TGCGCCAGCAGCCAAGATAGGAGGACCCGGGACGAGCAGTACTTC
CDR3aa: CASSQDRRTRDEQYF

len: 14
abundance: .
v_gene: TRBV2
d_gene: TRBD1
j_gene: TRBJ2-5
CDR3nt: TGTGCCAGCAGCGTACAGGGGAGTCGAGAGACCCAGTACTTC
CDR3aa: CASSVQGSRETQYF

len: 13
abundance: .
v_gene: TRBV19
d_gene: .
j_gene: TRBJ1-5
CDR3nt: TGTGCCAGTAGTATAAGGGAACAGGAGCCCCAGCATTTT
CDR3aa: CASSIREQEPQHF

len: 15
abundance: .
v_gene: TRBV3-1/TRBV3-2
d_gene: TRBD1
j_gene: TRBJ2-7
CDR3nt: TGTGCCAGCAGCCGAGCAGGGGGCCCACCCTACGAGCAGTACTTC
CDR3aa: CASSRAGGPPYEQYF

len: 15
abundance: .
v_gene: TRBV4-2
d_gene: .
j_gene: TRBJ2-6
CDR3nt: TGTGCCAGCAGCCAGGCTGCCTCTGGGGCCAACGTCCTGACTTTC
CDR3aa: CASSQAASGANVLTF

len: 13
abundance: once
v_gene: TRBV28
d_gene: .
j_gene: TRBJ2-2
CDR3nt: TGTGCCAGCAGTTCCAGGGTCACCGGGGAGCTGTTTTTT
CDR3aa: CASSSRVTGELFF

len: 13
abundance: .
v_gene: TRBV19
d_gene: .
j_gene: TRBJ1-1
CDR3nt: TGTGCCACCACCCTCATCCCGGGGACTGAAGCTTTCTTT
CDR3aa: CATTLIPGTEAFF

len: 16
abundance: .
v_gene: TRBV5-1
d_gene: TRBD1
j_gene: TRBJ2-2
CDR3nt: TGCGCCAGCAGCTTAGGGACAGGGACTAACACCGGGGAGCTGTTTTTT
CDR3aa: CASSLGTGTNTGELFF

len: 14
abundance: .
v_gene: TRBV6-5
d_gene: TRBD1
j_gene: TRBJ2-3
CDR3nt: TGTGCCAGCAGTTTCGGACAGGGGGCGGGTACGCAGTATTTT
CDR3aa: CASSFGQGAGTQYF

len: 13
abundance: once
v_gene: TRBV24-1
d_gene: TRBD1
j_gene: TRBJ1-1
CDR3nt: TGTGCCACCAGTGAGGACAGGGCGGGTGAAGCTTTCTTT
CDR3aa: CATSEDRAGEAFF

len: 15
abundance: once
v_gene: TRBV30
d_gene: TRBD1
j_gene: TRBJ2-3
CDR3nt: TGTGCCTGGACCGGACAGGGAACCATCACAGATACGCAGTATTTT
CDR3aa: CAWTGQGTITDTQYF

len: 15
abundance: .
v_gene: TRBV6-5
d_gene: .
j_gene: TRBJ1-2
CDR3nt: TGTGCCAGCAGTTCGGTCCTCAGGGATAACTATGGCTACACCTTC
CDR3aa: CASSSVLRDNYGYTF

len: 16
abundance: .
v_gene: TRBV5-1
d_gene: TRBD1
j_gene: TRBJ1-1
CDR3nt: TGCGCCAGCAGCCTCGGACAGGGGTCTATGAACACTGAAGCTTTCTTT
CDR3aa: CASSLGQGSMNTEAFF

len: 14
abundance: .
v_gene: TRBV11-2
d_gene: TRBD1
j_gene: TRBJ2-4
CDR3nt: TGTGCCAGCAACTTACAGGGGGCTAAAAACATTCAGTACTTC
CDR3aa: CASNLQGAKNIQYF

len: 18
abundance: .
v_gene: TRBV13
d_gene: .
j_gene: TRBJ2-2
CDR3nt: TGTGCCAGCAGCTTAGCCTTTGGTGGGGGCGCGGACACCGGGGAGCTGTTTTTT
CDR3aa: CASSLAFGGGADTGELFF

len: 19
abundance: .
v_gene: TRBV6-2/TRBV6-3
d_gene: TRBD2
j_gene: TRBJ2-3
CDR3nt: TGTGCCAGCAGTTACCCCCTTTCTATAGCGGGGGTCGTCGCAGATACGCAGTATTTT
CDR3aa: CASSYPLSIAGVVADTQYF

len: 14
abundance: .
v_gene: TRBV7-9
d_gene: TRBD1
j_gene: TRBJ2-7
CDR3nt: TGTGCCAGCAGCCCCGAGGACAGGGTCTACGAGCAGTACTTC
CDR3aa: CASSPEDRVYEQYF

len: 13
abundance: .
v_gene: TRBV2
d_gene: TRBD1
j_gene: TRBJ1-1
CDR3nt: TGTGCCAGCCGCCGACAGGGGGCGGTTGAAGCTTTCTTT
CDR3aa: CASRRQGAVEAFF

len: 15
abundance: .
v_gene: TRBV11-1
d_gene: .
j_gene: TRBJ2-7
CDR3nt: TGTGCCAGCGGACACGGTGGGCCGGGCTCCTACGAGCAGTACTTC
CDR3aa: CASGHGGPGSYEQYF

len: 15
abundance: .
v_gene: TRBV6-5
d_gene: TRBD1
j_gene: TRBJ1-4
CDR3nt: TGTGCCAGCTTCGGGACAGGGGTCACAAATGAAAAACTGTTTTTT
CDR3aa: CASFGTGVTNEKLFF

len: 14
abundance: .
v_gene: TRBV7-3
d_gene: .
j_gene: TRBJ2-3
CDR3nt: TGTGCCAGCAGCTTAGGAGCGGCCACAGATACGCAGTATTTT
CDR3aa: CASSLGAATDTQYF

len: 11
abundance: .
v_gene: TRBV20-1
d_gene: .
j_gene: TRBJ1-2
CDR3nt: TGCAGTGCCCCAGGGAACTATGGCTACACCTTC
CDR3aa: CSAPGNYGYTF

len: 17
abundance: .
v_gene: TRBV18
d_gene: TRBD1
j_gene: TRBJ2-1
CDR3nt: TGTGCCAGCTCACCAATTTTACAGGGGGGATCGGGTAGTGAGCAGTTCTTC
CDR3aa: CASSPILQGGSGSEQFF

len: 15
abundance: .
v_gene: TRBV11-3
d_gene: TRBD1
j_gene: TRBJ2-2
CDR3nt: TGTGCCAGCAGCGACCGGGACAGGTTAACCGGGGAGCTGTTTTTT
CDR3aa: CASSDRDRLTGELFF

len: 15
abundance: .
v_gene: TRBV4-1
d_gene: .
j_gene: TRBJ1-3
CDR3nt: TGCGCCAGCAGCCGTTTATGGGCTGCTGGAAACACCATATATTTT
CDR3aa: CASSRLWAAGNTIYF

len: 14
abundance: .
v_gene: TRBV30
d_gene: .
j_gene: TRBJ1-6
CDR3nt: TGTGCCTGGAGTAAGACCACAGGGAATTCACCCCTCCACTTT
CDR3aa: CAWSKTTGNSPLHF

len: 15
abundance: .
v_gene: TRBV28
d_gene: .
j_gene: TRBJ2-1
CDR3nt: TGTGCCAGCAGAACCCGACAGACGAACTACAATGAGCAGTTCTTC
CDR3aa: CASRTRQTNYNEQFF

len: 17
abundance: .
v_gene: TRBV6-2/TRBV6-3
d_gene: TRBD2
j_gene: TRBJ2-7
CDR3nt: TGTGCCAGCAGTTACTCCCTTTATAGCGGGGCCTATTACGAGCAGTACTTC
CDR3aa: CASSYSLYSGAYYEQYF

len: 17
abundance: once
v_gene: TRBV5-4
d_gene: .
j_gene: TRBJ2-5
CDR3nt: TGTGCCAGCAGCTCTCCGAAGGGGGATCATCCGCAAGAGACCCAGTACTTC
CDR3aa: CASSSPKGDHPQETQYF

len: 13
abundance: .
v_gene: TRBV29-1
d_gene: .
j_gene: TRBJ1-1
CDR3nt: TGCAGCGTTGAAGGATCTCAGGGAACTGAAGCTTTCTTT
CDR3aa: CSVEGSQGTEAFF

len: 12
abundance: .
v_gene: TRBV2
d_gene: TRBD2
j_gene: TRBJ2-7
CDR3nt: TGTGCCAGCAGGGGAGCGGGGCTTGAGCAGTACTTC
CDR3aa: CASRGAGLEQYF

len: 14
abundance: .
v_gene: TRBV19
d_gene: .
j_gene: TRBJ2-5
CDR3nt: TGTGCCAGTAGTATAGAACCGGGGGAAGAGACCCAGTACTTC
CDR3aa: CASSIEPGEETQYF

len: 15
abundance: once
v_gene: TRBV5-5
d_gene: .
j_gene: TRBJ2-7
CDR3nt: TGTGCCAGCAGCTTGGCCCTACAGGGATTCGGCGAGCAGTACTTC
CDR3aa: CASSLALQGFGEQYF

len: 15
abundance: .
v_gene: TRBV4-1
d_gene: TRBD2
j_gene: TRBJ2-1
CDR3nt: TGCGCCAGCAGCCAAGCGGGGGGGCCTTACAATGAGCAGTTCTTC
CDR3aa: CASSQAGGPYNEQFF

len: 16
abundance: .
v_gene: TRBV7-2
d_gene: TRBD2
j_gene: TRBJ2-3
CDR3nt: TGTGCCAGCTGCTTAGCGGGGCGGGGGGTGGCAGATACGCAGTATTTT
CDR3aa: CASCLAGRGVADTQYF

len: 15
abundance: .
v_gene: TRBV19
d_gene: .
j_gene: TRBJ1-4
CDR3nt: TGTGCCAGTACCCCTGGGCGGGGGTTTAGGGAAAAACTGTTTTTT
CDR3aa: CASTPGRGFREKLFF

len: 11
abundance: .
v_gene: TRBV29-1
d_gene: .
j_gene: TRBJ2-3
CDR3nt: TGCAGCACCCCAGCGGGAGATACGCAGTATTTT
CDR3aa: CSTPAGDTQYF

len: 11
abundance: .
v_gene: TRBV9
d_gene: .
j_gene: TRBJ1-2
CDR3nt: TGTGCCAGCAGCCAGGATTTTGGCTACACCTTC
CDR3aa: CASSQDFGYTF

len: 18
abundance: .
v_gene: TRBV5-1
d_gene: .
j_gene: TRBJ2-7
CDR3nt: TGCGCCAGCAGCTCCGGGCACCAGGGGCAGGGGAAACTCTACGAGCAGTACTTC
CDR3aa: CASSSGHQGQGKLYEQYF

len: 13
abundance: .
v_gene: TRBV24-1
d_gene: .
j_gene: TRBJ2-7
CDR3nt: TGTGCCGCCCACAGAACCCGGGAGCTAGAGCAGTACTTC
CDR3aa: CAAHRTRELEQYF

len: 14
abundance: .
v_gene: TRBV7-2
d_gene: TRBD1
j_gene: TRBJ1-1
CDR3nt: TGTGCCAGCAGTCCGGACAGGGGAAGCACTGAAGCTTTCTTT
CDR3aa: CASSPDRGSTEAFF

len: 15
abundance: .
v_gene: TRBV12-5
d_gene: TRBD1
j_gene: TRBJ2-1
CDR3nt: TGTGCTAGTGGCAGCGGGACAGGGCGCTACAATGAGCAGTTCTTC
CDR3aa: CASGSGTGRYNEQFF

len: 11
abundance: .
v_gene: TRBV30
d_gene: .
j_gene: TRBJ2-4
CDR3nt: TGTGCCTGGAGTAACGATCAGATTCAGTACTTC
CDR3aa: CAWSNDQIQYF

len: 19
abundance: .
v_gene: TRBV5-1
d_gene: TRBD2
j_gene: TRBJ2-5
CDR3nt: TGCGCCAGCAGCTTGGCTAGTAGGCTAGCGGGGGGGCAACAAGAGACCCAGTACTTC
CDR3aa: CASSLASRLAGGQQETQYF